This T cell receptor (beta chain) was sequenced during a study of blood T cells in healthy people across ages. This CDR3 has 16 residues. Germline V gives CDR1 SGDLS, CDR2 YYNGEE. Trimming removed 4 bases at V and 0 bases at J, with 16 bases between. The authors ran a second PCR of roughly 6 to 12 cycles using a sample-barcoded 5' primer and a J-beta primer mix. TCRdb passed the 5' RACE reads through MiXCR, listing each CDR3 protein once. The sample records about a million distinct CDR3 sequences, around 48% being singletons. Sequencing input: blood. The source is a man younger than 40 in good health. This rearrangement joins TRBV9 to TRBJ1-2; unclear D gene. The CDR3 nucleotides are TGTGCCAGCAGCCCCCCGACGGGCGGGCCTAACTATGGCTACACCTTC. Translation: CASSPPTGGPNYGYTF.